This T cell receptor beta chain was captured in a study of Ad26.COV2.S vaccination and SARS-CoV-2 variants. The repertoire was sequenced with immunoSEQ multiplex PCR; TCRdb's copy has only in-frame clones and lacks some. The table lists around 300,000 clones, approximately 90% of them singletons, with under 6% in the top ten. CDR3 length equals 15 residues. With 7 bases removed from V and 9 bases from J, the gap between germline ends came to 22 bases. Per the germline V gene, CDR1 is LGHNT and CDR2 is FRNRAP. Treatment in this sample: roughly 20 received Ad26.COV2.S at low or high dose, single or two shots; five or six received placebo; per-sample allocation not given. Samples analyzed were those drawn on day 63 after the first vaccine or placebo injection.

Here the sequenced sample was peripheral blood, taken in a trial of Ad26.COV2.S vaccine versus placebo. This chain joins TRBV12-5 and TRBJ1-5; no clear D gene. This receptor was taken from a person between 18 and 65 years old who received the Ad26.COV2.S COVID-19 vaccine or a placebo. Here the CDR3 DNA reads TGTGCTAGTGCCCTTGACGATTTCCCCTCTCGGCCCCAGCATTTT. This codes for CASALDDFPSRPQHF. The complete variable domain, with remaining parts taken from reference TRBV12-5 and TRBJ1-5, reads DARVTQTPRHKVTEMGQEVTMRCQPILGHNTVFWYRQTMMQGLELLAYFRNRAPLDDSGMPKDRFSAEMPDATLATLKIQPSEPRDSAVYFCASALDDFPSRPQHFGDGTRLSIL.